The present TCR beta chain was sequenced within a study of T cells in Graves' hyperthyroidism and ophthalmopathy. Comment on this clonotype: One junction end does not reproduce the germline sequence, and a read error may be involved.

Per the germline V gene, CDR1 is ENHRY and CDR2 is SYGVKD. This CDR3 contains 11 residues. Amplification targeted TCR beta CDR3 regions from RNA transcripts. Researchers ran a first-round RT-PCR on the TCR CDR3 using the HTBI primer set. Each CDR3 protein is one row after TCRdb ran MiXCR on the multiplex PCR reads. The data show hundreds of thousands of distinct CDR3 sequences, 45% seen once. The sequence was obtained from an adult man with Graves' disease, either hyperthyroidism or ophthalmopathy (not recorded which). The material sequenced was peripheral blood or thyroid tissue (not recorded which). J is TRBJ1-1 and V is TRBV10-3; D unresolved. The CDR3 spells CAISDLLEVIF. CDR3 coding DNA: TGTGCCATCAGTGATCTCCTGGAAGTTATCTTT.